This TCR beta chain stems from a study of shared clonotypes between healthy human individuals. About this clone: Antigen unknown.

The table came from immunoSEQ multiplex PCR; TCRdb's copy has only in-frame clones and leaves some out. Of more than 1.2 million clones listed, around 98.5% are singletons. Germline lookup yields CDR1 SQVTM and CDR2 ANQGSEA. The germline V and J ends were trimmed by 4 bases and 2 bases, with 12 bases remaining between them. This CDR3 is built from 13 residues. Overall study results and limits: The authors expected sequencing depth to affect clonotype sharing among donors.

Material for sequencing was naive CD4+ T cells sorted from blood. Noted subset: CD45RA+ positively selected. The receptor was derived from a man younger than 45 in good health. The rearrangement joins TRBV29-1 to TRBJ2-7, with D maybe TRBD1 (5 bases). The CDR3 bases are TGCAGCGTTGTAAACTCGACAGCCTACGAGCAGTACTTC. It is translated as CSVVNSTAYEQYF.